This TCR beta chain was sequenced for a study of beta chain features in type 1 diabetes. In this sample, this clone turned up many times. The authors reverse transcribed all of the isolated RNA, so sequencing captured expressed TCRB transcripts. The study sequenced naive, central memory and regulatory T cell samples to an average of approximately 4 million reads. The method was immunoSEQ multiplex PCR; TCRdb's version includes in-frame clones alone and lacks a portion of them. The profile shows some 300,000 clones, 7.5% to 9.5% of them singletons. The sample comprised central memory CD4+ T cells from blood. This receptor was identified in a young woman in good health.

The CDR3: CASSLDLAGYNEQFF. For the CDR3, the DNA is TGTGCCAGCAGCTTAGACCTAGCGGGGTACAATGAGCAGTTCTTC. The chain recombines TRBV13 with TRBJ2-1; 9 nucleotides align to TRBD2. Germline trimming cut 1 base from V and 4 bases from J; bases unmatched to any gene: 2. Per the germline V gene, CDR1 is PRHDT and CDR2 is FYEKMQ (reference sequence). The CDR3 has 15 amino acids.